This TCR beta chain was found in a study of shared clonotypes between healthy human individuals. Study in general: Per donor, CD8 memory used one plate, CD8 naive used two, CD4 memory used three and CD4 naive used three.

Trimming removed 7 bases from V and 2 bases from J, with 14 bases in between. Germline lookup yields CDR1 LNHDA and CDR2 SQIVND (reference sequence). The CDR3 has 14 amino acids. The method was immunoSEQ multiplex PCR; TCRdb's version includes in-frame clones alone and lacks a portion of them. The repertoire holds roughly 2,000,000 clones, with about 95% as singletons. Terminally differentiated effector memory CD45RA+ cells were excluded from the naive CD8 cells, which were CD45RO-negative and positively selected for CCR7. Source material: naive CD8+ T cells sorted from blood. The TCR sequence derives from a man between 18 and 35 years old in good health. The chain employs TRBV19 and TRBJ2-5; D is perhaps TRBD1 or TRBD2 (5 bases each). The CDR3 DNA reads TGTGCCAGTAAGACCCGGGACCTTCAAGAGACCCAGTACTTC. Its protein product is CASKTRDLQETQYF.